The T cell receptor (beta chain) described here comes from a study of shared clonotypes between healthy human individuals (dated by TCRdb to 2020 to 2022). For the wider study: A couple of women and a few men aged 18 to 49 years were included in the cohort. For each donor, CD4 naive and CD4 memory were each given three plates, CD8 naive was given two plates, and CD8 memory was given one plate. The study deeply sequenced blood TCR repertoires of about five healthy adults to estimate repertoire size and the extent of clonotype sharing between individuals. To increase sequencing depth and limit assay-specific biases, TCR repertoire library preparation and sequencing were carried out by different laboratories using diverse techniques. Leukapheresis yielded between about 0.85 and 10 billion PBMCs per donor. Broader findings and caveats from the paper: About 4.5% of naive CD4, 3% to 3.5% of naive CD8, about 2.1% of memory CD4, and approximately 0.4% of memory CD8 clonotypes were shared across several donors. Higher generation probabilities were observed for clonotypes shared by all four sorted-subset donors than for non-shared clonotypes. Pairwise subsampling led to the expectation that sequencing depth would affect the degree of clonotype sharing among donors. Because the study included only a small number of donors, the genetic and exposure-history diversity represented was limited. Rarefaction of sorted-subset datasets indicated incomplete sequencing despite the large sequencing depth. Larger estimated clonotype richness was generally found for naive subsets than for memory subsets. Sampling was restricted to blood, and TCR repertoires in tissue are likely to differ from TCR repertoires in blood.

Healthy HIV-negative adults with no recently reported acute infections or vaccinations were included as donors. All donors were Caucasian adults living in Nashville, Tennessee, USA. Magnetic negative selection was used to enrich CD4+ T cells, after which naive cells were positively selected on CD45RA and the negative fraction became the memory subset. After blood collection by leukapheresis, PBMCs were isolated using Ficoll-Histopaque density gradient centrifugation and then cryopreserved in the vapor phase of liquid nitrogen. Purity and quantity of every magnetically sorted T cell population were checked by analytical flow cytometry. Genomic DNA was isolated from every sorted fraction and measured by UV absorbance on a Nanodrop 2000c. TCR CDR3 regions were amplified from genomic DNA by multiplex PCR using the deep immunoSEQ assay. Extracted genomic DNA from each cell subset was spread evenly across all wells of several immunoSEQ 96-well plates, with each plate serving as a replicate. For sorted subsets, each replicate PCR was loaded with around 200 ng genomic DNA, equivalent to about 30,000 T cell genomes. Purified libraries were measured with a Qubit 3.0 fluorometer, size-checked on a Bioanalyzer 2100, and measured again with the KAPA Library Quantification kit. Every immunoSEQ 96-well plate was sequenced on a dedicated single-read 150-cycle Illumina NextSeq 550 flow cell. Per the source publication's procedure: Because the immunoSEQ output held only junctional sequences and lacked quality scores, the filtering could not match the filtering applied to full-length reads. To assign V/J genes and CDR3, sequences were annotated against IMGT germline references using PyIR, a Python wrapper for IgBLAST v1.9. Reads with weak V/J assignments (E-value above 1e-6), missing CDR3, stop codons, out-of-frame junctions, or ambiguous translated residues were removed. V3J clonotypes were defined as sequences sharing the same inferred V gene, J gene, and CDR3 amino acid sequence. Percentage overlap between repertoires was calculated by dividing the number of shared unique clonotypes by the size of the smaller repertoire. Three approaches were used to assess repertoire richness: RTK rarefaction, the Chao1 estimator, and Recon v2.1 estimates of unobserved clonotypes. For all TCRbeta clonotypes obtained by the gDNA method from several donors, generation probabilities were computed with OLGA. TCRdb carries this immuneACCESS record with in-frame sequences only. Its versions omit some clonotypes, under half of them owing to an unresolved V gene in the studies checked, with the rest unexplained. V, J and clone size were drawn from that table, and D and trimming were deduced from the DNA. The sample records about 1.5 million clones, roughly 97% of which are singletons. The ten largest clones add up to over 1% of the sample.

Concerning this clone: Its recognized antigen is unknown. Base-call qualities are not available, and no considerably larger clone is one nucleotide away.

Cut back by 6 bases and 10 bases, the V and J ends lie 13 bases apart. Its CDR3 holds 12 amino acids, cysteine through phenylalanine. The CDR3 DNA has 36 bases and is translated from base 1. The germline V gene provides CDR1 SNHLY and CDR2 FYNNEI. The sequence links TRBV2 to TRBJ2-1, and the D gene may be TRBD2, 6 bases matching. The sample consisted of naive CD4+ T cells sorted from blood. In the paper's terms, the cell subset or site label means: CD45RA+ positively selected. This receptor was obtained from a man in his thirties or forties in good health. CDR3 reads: CASRERDSEQFF. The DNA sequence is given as TGTGCCAGCAGAGAACGGGACTCCGAGCAGTTCTTC.